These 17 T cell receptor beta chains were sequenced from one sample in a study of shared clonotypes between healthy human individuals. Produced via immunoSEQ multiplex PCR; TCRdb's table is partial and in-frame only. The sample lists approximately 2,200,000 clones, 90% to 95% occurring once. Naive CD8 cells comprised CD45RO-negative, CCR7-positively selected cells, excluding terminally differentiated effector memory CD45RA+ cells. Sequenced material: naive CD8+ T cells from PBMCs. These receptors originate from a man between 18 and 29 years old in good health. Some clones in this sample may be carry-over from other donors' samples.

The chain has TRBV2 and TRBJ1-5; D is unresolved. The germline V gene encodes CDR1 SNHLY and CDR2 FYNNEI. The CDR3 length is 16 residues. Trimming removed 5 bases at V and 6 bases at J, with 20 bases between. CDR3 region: CASSRSVPDPSQPQHF. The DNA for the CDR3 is TGTGCCAGCAGTCGATCGGTCCCAGACCCCAGTCAGCCCCAGCATTTT.

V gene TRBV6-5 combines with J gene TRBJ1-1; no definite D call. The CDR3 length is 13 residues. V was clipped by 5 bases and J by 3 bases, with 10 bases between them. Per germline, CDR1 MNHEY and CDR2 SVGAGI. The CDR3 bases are TGTGCCAGCAGTCCATATTATGACACTGAAGCTTTCTTT. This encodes CASSPYYDTEAFF.

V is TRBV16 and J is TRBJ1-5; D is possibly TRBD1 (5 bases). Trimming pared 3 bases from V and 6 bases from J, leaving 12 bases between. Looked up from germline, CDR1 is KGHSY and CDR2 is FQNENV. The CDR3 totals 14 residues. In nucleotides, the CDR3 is TGTGCCAGCAGCCACGGGGGTAAGGTTCAGCCCCAGCATTTT. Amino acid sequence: CASSHGGKVQPQHF.

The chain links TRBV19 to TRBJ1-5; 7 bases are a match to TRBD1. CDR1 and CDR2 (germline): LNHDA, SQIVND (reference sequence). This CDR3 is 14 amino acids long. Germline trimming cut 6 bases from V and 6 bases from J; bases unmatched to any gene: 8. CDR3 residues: CASRIQGNTQPQHF. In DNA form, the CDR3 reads TGTGCCAGTAGGATACAGGGGAATACTCAGCCCCAGCATTTT.

The CDR3 region has the DNA TGTGCCACCAGCCTTCCACCCCCCGGGGGAAACAATGAGCAGTTCTTC. Its protein is CATSLPPPGGNNEQFF. This chain uses TRBV15 with TRBJ2-1; perhaps TRBD2 as D (6 bases). This CDR3 has 16 residues. V was cut by 5 bases and J by 5 bases, with 19 bases left in between. CDR1 is LNHNV, CDR2 YYDKDF, per germline (reference sequence).

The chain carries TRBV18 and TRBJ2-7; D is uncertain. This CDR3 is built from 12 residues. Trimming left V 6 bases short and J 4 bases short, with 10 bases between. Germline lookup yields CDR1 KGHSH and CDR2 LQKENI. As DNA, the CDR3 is TGTGCCAGCTCCCCCCTTCGGTACGAGCAGTACTTC. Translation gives CASSPLRYEQYF.

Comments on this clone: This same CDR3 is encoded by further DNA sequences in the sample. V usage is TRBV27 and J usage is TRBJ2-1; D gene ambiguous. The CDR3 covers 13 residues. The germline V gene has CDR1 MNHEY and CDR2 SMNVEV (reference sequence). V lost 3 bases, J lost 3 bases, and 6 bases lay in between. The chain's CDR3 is CASSFGVYNEQFF. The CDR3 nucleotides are TGTGCCAGCAGTTTCGGAGTCTACAATGAGCAGTTCTTC.

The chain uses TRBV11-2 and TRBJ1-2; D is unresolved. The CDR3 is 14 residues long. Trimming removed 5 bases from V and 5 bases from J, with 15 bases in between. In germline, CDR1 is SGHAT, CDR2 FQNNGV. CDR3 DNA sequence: TGTGCCAGCAGCGCCCGGGTAGACCCTTATGGCTACACCTTC. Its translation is CASSARVDPYGYTF.

CDR3 bases: TGTGCCAGCAGCTTAGACGGCCCCTACGAGCAGTACTTC. Its translation is CASSLDGPYEQYF. The V gene is TRBV7-8, the J gene TRBJ2-7; D not resolved. This CDR3 contains 13 residues. Trimming pared 1 base from V and 2 bases from J, leaving 6 bases between. Germline CDR1 is SGHVS and CDR2 is FQNEAQ.

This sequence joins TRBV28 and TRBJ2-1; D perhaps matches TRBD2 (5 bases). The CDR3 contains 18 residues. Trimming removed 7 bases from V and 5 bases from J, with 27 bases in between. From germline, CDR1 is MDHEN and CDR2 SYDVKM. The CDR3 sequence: CASNHLLRQVGRNNEQFF. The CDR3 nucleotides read TGTGCCAGCAACCACCTCCTCCGCCAGGTTGGGAGAAACAATGAGCAGTTCTTC.

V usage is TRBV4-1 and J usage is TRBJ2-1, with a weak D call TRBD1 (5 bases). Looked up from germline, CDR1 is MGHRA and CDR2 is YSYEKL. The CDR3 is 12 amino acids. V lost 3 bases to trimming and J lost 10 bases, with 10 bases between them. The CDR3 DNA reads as TGCGCCAGCAGCCAGACAGCCGGAGAGCAGTTCTTC. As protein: CASSQTAGEQFF.

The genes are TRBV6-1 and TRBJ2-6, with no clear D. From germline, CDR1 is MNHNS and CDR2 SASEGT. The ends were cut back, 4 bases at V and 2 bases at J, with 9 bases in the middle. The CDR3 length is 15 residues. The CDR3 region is CASSARITGANVLTF. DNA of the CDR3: TGTGCCAGCAGTGCTAGGATTACTGGGGCCAACGTCCTGACTTTC.

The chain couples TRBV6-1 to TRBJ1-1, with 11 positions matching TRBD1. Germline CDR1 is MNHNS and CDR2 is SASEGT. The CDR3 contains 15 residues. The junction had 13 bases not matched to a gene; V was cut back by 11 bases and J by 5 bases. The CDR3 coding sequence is TGTGCCGCCAGTGGATTTGGGACAGGGGGAACTGAAGCTTTCTTT. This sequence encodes CAASGFGTGGTEAFF.

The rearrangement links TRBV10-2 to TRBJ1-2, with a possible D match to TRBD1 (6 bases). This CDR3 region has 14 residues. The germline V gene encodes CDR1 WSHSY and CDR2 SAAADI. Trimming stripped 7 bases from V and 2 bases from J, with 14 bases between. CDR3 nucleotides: TGCGCCAGCAAAGGGTGGGACACCAACTATGGCTACACCTTC. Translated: CASKGWDTNYGYTF.

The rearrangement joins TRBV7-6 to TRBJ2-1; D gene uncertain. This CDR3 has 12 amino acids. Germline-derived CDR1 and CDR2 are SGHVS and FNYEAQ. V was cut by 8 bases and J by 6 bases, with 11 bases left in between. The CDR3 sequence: CASAGWGNEQFF. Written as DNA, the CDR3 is TGTGCCAGCGCAGGATGGGGCAATGAGCAGTTCTTC.

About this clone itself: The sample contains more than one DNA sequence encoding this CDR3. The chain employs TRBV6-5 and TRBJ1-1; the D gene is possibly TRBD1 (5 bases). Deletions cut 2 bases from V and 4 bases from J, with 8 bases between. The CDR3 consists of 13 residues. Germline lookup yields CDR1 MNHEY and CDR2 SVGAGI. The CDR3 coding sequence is TGTGCCAGCAGTTACGGAAGGGGCACTGAAGCTTTCTTT. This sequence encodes CASSYGRGTEAFF.

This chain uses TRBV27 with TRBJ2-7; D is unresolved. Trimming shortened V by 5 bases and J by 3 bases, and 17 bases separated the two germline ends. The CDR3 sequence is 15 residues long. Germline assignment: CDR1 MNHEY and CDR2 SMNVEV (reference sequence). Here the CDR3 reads CASSPSPGWNYEQYF. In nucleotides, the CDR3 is TGTGCCAGCAGTCCCTCCCCCGGGTGGAACTACGAGCAGTACTTC.